This T cell receptor (beta chain) was retrieved from a study of blood T cell repertoires in COVID-19 (dated by TCRdb to about 2020). Study-wide context: Collaborator samples came from the United States, Italy and Spain and covered acute and convalescent phases of COVID-19. The prospective study material was composed of cDNA or gDNA derived from T cells, B-cell-depleted T cells, or PBMCs. Deeply sampled blood TCRbeta repertoires from subjects exposed to, actively infected with, or recovered from COVID-19 were included in the dataset. The repertoires were made available in a free public database intended to serve as a resource for research on the immune response to SARS-CoV-2. Samples came from the ongoing ImmuneRACE study (first 160 participants) plus 1,254 subjects from 6 global collaborators. A de-identified subject ID, COVID-19 status, age in years and sex were almost always included in the sample metadata. Where available, HLA class I and class II types were taken from metadata supplied by the sample provider and were not determined by assay-based typing. Broad study findings and their caveats: Clinical and demographic metadata were provided uncurated, with the amount varying by source and participant.

A remark on this clone: The target of this receptor is not known. No clone much larger than this one lies a single base away; base qualities are absent.

Collaborating institutions collected whole blood in K2EDTA tubes following their own protocols. For TCRbeta analysis, collaborators shipped samples as frozen whole blood, isolated PBMCs, or DNA extracted from either of those sample types. TCRbeta CDR3 regions were amplified from genomic DNA by means of the immunoSEQ Assay, a bias-controlled multiplex PCR. In the authors' own workflow: Nucleated cell counts per sample were estimated from amplification of reference gene primers within the assay. Sequence reads were collapsed and filtered to measure the absolute abundance of every unique TCRbeta CDR3 rearrangement. For each sample, productive Simpson clonality was calculated as the square root of Simpson's diversity index over productive rearrangements. This is the immuneACCESS table as TCRdb keeps it, with only in-frame sequences that have V and J called. A part of the clones is gone; compared with another copy, unresolved V genes explain less than half, and the rest is unexplained. For V, J and clone size, that table is used; D and trimming come from the DNA. The sample profile shows about 76,000 clones; roughly 87% of them were found once. The ten largest make up 8% to 9.5% of the sample.

The V end loses 4 bases and the J end loses 0 bases, and a stretch of 6 bases separates them. CDR1 and CDR2, looked up from the germline V gene, are SNHLY and FYNNEI. The CDR3 goes from the cysteine to the phenylalanine over 14 residues. Of the read, only the CDR3 DNA is kept; its 42 bases are in frame from base 1. The receptor comes from a man younger than 40 with acute or convalescent COVID-19. Recombination linked TRBV2 to TRBJ2-2, with the D gene too uncertain to name. The material sequenced was peripheral blood. The CDR3 region has the sequence CASSGHPNTGELFF. The bases read TGTGCCAGCAGTGGACACCCGAACACCGGGGAGCTGTTTTTT.